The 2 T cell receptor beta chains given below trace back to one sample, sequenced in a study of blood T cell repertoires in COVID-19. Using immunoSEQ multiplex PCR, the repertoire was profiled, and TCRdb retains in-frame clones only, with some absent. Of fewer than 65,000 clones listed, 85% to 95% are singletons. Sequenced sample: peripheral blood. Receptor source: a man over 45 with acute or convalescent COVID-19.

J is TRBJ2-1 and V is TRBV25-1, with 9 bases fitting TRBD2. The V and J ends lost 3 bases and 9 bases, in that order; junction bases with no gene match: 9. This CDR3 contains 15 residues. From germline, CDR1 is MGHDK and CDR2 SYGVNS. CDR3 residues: CASSDPGGGASEQFF. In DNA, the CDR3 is TGTGCCAGCAGTGACCCGGGCGGGGGGGCAAGTGAGCAGTTCTTC.

The CDR3, as DNA: TGTGCCAGTAGTATTCAAGCAGGGAACACTGAAGCTTTCTTT. Its protein product is CASSIQAGNTEAFF. The J gene is TRBJ1-1, the V gene TRBV19; D call uncertain. Trimming took off 3 bases at V and 1 base at J, with 9 bases between the two ends. CDR1 and CDR2 (germline): LNHDA, SQIVND (reference sequence). The CDR3 has 14 amino acids.